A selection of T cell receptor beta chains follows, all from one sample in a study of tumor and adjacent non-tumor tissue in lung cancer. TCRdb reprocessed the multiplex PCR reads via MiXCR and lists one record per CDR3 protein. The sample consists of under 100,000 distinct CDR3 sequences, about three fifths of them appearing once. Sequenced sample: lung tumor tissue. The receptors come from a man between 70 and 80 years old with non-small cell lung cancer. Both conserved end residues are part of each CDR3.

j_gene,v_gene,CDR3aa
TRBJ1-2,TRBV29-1,CSVNRDSQKYTF
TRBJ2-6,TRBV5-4,CAISLVTGPTGANVLTF
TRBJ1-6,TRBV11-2,CASAVADAHSPIHF
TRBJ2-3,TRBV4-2,CASGQGRGGGTDTQYF
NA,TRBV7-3,CASSYREADKQHF
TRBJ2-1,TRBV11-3,CASSLDGTNDEQFF
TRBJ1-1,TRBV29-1,CSAEGRNTEAFF
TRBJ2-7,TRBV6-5,CASSYNWGSYEQYF
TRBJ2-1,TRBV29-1,CGVLTDSFYNEQFF
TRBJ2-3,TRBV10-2,CASSVSADTQYF
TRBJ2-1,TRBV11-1,CASSLTERLNEHFF
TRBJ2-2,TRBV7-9,CASSLGTLIIRELFF
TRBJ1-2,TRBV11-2,CASSFRGHRADGDTF
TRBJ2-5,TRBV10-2,CDSTLGSGGAETQYF
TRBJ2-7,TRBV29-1,CSVVGVAGYEQYF
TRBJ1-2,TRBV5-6,CASTLGSAQSRGTF
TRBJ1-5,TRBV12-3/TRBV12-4,CASSLAGQDPPYGEPQHF
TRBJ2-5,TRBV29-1,CSVARAIQETQYF
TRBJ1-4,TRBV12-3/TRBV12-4,CASTRTDRNEKLFF
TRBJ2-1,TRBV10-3,CAISLRNEQSF
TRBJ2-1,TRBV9,CANGMARDHNQQFF
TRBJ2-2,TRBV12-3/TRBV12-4,CASRSSGRPTAGELFF
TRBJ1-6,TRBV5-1,CASSTSGTASSYNSPLHF
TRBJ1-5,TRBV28,CASSGGAGNQPRHF
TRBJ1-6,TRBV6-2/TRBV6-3,CASGGSGSYNPPLHF
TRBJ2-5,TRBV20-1,CSASRGPRTQYF
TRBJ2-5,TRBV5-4,CASSSGTDLQETQYF
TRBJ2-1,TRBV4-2,CASGLFASGYYNEQFF